This TCR beta chain was sequenced for a study of blood T cell repertoires in COVID-19. Background on the study: The United States, Italy and Spain provided the acute and convalescent COVID-19 samples.

Clinical histories supplied by participants themselves formed the basis of cohort assignment. Germline lookup yields CDR1 MNHNY and CDR2 SVGAGI (reference sequence). The CDR3 has 14 residues. V lost 4 bases to trimming and J lost 5 bases, with 14 bases between them. In the source study's methods: How many nucleated cells were present was estimated from reference gene primer amplification. TCRdb's copy holds only in-frame clones and misses some; the assay was immunoSEQ multiplex PCR. V and J calls and clone size are those listed in that table; D and trimming were worked out from the DNA. This table has roughly 400,000 clones, roughly 90% appearing once.

The receptor comes from a woman in her thirties or forties who had been exposed to COVID-19. Sample: PBMCs or T cells enriched from blood (not recorded which). This chain joins TRBV6-6 and TRBJ2-5; TRBD1 is a possible D gene (5 bases). The CDR3 DNA is TGTGCCAGCAGTTTGTTAGGGGTCGGGGAGACCCAGTACTTC. Translation gives CASSLLGVGETQYF.